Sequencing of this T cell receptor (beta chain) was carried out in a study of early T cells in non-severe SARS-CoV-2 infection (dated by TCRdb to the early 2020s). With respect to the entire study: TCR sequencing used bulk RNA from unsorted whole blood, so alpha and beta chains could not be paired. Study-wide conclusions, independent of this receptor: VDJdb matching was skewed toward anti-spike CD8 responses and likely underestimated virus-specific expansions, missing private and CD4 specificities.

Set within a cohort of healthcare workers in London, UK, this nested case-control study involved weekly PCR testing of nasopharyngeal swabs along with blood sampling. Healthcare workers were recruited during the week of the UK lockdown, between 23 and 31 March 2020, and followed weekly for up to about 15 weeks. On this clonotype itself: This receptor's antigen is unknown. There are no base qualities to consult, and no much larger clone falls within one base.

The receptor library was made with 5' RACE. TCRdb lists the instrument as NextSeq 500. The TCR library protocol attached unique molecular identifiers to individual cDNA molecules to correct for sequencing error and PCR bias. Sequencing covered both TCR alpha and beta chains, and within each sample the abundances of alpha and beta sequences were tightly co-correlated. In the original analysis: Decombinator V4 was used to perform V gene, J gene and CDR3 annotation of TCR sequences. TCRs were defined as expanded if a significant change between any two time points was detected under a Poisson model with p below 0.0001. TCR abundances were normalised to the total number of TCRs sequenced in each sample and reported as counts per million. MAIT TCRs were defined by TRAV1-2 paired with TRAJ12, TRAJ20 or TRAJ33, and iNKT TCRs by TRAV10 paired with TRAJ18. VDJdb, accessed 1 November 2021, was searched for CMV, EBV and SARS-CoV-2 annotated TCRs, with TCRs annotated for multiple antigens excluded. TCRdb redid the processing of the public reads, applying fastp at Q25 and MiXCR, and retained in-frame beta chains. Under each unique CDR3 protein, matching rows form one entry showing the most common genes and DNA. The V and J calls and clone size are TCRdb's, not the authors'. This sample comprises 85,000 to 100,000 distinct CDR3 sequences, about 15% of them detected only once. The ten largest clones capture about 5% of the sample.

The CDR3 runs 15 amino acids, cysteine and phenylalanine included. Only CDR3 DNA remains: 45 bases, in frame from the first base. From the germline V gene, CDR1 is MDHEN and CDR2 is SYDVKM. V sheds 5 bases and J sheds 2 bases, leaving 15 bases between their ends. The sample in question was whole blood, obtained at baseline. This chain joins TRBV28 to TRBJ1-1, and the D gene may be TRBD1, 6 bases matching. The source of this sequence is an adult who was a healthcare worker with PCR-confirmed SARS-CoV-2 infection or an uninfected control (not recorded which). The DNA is TGTGCCAGCAGTATTTTGACAGGAGGTAACACTGAAGCTTTCTTT. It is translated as CASSILTGGNTEAFF.